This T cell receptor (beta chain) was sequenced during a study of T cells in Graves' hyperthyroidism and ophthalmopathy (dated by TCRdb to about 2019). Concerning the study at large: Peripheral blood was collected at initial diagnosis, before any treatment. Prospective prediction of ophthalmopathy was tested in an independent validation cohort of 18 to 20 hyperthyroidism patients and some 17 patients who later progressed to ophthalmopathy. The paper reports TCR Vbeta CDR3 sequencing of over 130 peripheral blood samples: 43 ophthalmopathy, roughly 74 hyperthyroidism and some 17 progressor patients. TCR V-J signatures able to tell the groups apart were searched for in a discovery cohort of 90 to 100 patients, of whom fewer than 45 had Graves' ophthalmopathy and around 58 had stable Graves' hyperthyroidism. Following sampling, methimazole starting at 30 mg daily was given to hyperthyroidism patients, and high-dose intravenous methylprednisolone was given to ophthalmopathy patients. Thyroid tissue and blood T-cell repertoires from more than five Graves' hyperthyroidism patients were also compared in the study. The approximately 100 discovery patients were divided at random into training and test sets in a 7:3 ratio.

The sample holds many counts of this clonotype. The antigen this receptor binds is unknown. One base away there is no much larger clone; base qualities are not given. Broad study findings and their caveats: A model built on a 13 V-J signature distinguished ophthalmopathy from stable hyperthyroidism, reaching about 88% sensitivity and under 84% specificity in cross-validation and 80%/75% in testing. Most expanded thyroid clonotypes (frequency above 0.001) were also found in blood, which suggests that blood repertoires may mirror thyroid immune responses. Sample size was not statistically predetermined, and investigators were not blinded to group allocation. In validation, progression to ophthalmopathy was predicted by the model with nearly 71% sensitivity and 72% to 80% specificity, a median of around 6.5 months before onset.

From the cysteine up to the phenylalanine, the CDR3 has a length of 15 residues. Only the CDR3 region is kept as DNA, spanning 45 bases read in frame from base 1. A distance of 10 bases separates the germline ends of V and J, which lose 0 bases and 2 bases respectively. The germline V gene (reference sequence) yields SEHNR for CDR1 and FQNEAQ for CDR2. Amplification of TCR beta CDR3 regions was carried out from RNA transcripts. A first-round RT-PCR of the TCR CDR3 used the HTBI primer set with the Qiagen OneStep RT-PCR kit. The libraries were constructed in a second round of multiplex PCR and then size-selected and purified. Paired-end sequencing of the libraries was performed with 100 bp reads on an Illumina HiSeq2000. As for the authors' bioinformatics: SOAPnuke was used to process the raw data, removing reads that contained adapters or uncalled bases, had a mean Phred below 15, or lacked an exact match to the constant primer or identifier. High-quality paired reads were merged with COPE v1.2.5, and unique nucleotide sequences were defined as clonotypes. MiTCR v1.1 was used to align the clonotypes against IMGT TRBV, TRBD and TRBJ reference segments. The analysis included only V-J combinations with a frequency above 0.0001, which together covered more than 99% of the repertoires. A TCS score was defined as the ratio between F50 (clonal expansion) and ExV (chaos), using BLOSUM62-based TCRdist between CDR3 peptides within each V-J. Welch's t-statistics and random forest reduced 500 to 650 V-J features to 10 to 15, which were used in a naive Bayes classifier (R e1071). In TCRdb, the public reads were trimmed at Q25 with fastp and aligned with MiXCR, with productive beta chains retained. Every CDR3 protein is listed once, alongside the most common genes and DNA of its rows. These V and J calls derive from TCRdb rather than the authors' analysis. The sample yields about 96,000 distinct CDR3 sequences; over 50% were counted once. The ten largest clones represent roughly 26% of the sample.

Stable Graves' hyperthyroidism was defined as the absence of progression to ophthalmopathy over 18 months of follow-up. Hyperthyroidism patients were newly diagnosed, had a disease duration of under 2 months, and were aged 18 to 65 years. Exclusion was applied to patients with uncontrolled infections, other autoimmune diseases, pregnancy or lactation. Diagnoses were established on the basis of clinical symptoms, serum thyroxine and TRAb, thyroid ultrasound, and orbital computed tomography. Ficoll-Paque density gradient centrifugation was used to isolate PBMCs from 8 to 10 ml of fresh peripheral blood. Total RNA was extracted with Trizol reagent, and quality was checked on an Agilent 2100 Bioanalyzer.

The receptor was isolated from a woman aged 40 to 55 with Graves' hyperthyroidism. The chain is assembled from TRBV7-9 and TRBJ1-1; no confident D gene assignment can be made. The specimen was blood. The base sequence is TGTGCCAGCAGCTTAGCGCTTCGGGGTAACACTGAAGCTTTCTTT. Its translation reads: CASSLALRGNTEAFF.